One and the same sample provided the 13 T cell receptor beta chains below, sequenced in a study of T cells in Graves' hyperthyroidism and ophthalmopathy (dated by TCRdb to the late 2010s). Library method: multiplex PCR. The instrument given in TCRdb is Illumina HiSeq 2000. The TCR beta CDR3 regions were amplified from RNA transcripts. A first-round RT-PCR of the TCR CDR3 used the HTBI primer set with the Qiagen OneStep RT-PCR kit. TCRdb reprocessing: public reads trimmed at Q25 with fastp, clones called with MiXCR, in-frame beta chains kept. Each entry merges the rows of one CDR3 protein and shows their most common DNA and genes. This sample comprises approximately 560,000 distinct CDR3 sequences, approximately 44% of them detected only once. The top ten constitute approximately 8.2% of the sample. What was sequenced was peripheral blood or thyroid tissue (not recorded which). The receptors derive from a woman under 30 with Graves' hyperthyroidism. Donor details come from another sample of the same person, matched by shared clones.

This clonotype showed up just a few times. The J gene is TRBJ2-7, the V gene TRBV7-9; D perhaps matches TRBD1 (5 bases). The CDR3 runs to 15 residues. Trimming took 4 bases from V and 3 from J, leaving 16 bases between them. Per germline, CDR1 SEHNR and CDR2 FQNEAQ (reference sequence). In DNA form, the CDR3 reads TGTGCCAGCAGCTCCCCCCAGGGTCCCCTCTACGAGCAGTACTTC. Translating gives CASSSPQGPLYEQYF. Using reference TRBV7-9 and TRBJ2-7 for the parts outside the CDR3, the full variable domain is DTGVSQNPRHKITKRGQNVTFRCDPISEHNRLYWYRQTLGQGPEFLTYFQNEAQLEKSRLLSDRFSAERPKGSFSTLEIQRTEQGDSAMYLCASSSPQGPLYEQYFGPGTRLTVT.

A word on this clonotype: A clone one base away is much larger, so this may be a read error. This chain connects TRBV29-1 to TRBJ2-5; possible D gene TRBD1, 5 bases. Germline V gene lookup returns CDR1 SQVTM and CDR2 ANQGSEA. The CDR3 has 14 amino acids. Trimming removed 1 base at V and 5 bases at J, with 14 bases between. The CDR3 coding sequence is TGCAGCGTTGAAGGGGGCACGGGTCAGGAGACCCAGTACTTC. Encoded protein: CSVEGGTGQETQYF.

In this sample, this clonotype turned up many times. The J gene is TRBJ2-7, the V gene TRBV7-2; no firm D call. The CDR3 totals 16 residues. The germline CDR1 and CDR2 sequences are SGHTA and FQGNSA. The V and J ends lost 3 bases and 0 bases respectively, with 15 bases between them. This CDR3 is CASSLVASSSSYEQYF. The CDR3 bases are TGTGCCAGCAGCTTGGTGGCGAGCAGCAGCTCCTACGAGCAGTACTTC.

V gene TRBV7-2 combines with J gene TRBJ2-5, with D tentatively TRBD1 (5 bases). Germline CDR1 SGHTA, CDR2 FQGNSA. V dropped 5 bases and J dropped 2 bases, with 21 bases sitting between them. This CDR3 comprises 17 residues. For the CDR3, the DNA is TGTGCCAGCAGCCCGCCTGGGGCGTTGGTGGCACAAGAGACCCAGTACTTC. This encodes CASSPPGALVAQETQYF.

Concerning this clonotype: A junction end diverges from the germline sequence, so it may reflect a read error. The CDR3 sequence: CASSLGREGGEPFF. The DNA of the CDR3 is TGTGCCAGCAGCTTGGGCAGGGAGGGCGGGGAGCCGTTTTTT. The chain carries TRBV7-2 and TRBJ2-2; 7 positions match TRBD2. The CDR3 is 14 residues long. Germline-derived CDR1 and CDR2 are SGHTA and FQGNSA.

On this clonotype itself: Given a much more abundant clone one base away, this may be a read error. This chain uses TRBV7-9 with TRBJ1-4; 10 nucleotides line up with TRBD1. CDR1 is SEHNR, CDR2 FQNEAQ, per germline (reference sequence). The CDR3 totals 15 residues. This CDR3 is CASSYGQGGNEKPFF. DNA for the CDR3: TGTGCCAGCAGTTATGGACAGGGGGGTAATGAAAAACCGTTTTTT.

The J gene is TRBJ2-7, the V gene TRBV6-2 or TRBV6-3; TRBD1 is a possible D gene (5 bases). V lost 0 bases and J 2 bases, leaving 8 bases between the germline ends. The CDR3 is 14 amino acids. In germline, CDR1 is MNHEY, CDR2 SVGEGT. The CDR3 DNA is TGTGCCAGCAGTTACTCCGACAGCACCTACGAGCAGTACTTC. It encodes CASSYSDSTYEQYF.

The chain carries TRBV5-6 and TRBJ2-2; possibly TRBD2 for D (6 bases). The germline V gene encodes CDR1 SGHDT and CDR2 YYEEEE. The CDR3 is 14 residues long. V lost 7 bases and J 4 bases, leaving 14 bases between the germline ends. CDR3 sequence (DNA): TGTGCCAGCGCGGCCCCGGGAGCCACCGGGGAGCTGTTTTTT. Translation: CASAAPGATGELFF.

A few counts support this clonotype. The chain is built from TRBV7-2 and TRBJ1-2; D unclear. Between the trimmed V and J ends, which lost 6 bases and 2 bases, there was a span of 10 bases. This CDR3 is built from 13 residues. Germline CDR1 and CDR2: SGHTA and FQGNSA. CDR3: CASSLKENYGYTF. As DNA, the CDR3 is TGTGCCAGCAGTTTGAAGGAAAACTATGGCTACACCTTC.

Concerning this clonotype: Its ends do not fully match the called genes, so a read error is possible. Here the CDR3 reads CSAFSGTLF. CDR3 nucleotides: TGCAGCGCTTTCTCCGGGACACTCTTT. The chain has TRBV29-1 and TRBJ1-1; D possibly corresponds to TRBD1 (6 bases). Looked up from germline, CDR1 is SQVTM and CDR2 is ANQGSEA. The CDR3 loop spans 9 amino acids. Together with reference TRBV29-1 and TRBJ1-1, the CDR3 gives the full variable domain: SAVISQKPSRDICQRGTSLTIQCQVDSQVTMMFWYRQQPGQSLTLIATANQGSEATYESGFVIDKFPISRPNLTFSTLTVSNMSPEDSSIYLCSAFSGTLFGQGTRLTVV.

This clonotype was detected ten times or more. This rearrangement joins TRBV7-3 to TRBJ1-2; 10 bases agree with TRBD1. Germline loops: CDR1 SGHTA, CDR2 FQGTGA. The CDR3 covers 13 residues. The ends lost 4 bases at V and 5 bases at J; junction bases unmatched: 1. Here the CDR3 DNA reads TGTGCCAGCAGCTGGGACAGGGGATATGGCTACACCTTC. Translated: CASSWDRGYGYTF. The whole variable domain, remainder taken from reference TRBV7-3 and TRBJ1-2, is GAGVSQTPSNKVTEKGKYVELRCDPISGHTALYWYRQSLGQGPEFLIYFQGTGAADDSGLPNDRFFAVRPEGSVSTLKIQRTERGDSAVYLCASSWDRGYGYTFGSGTRLTVV.

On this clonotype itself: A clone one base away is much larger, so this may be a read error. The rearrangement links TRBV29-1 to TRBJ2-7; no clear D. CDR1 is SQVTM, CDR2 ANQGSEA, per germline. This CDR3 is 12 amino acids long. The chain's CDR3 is CGVEVATYEQYF. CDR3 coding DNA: TGCGGCGTTGAAGTAGCCACCTACGAGCAGTACTTC.

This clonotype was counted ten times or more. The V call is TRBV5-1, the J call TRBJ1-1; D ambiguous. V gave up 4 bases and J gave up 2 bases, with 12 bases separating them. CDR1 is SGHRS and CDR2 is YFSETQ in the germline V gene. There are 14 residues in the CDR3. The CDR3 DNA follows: TGCGCCAGCAGCCTTGGATTGCCCAACACTGAAGCTTTCTTT. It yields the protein CASSLGLPNTEAFF.